This T cell receptor beta chain emerged from a study of cytomegalovirus exposure and HLA in healthy donors. Background on the study: From donors who were HLA-typed, an early data release held approximately 84 million unique TCRs. Findings and caveats of the study: The study assumed roughly uniform donor sequencing depth for presence/absence analyses. In a later analysis, V- and J-gene trimming of beta chains associated with a DCLRE1C missense variant, replicated independently.

In the case of this clone: The antigen remains unidentified.

Germline loops: CDR1 SGHAT, CDR2 FQNNGV. V was clipped by 5 bases and J by 7 bases, with 20 bases between them. The CDR3 length is 15 residues. PCR was performed using 60 Vbeta and 13 Jbeta primers. Generated by immunoSEQ multiplex PCR, the TCRdb table keeps only in-frame clones and is missing some. The sample gives about 97,000 clones, around 63% of which show up once; over 4% is in the top ten. Sequencing was done on a sample of PBMCs. The origin of this receptor is a human donor in good health. V usage is TRBV11-2 and J usage is TRBJ1-2; maybe TRBD1 (6 bases). This CDR3 is CASSPRAGANSGYTF. As DNA, the CDR3 is TGTGCCAGCAGCCCCCGAGCGGGGGCAAATTCTGGCTACACCTTC. The full variable domain, completed using reference TRBV11-2 and TRBJ1-2, is EAGVAQSPRYKIIEKRQSVAFWCNPISGHATLYWYQQILGQGPKLLIQFQNNGVVDDSQLPKDRFSAERLKGVDSTLKIQPAKLEDSAVYLCASSPRAGANSGYTFGSGTRLTVV.